This record looks at one T cell receptor beta chain sequence and its context. These data come from a study of CXCR3-negative and CXCR3-positive naive CD8 T cells. Definition of naive CD8+ T cells rested on a CD45RO-CCR7+CD27+CD95- profile. All TRB cDNA libraries came from 5' RACE performed with UMI labels. TCRdb re-called the 5' RACE reads and shows each CDR3 protein once, DNA omitted. The table for this sample gives 100,000 to 150,000 distinct CDR3 sequences. CDR3 length equals 13 residues. Germline V gene sequence: CDR1 SQVTM, CDR2 ANQGSEA. Material: naive CXCR3- CD8+ T cells from blood. The sample's subset: CD45RO-CCR7+CD27+CD95- naive CD8+ T cells lacking CXCR3 (TNR3-). This TCR came from a human donor in good health. Some clones in this sample may be carry-over from other donors' samples. V is TRBV29-1 and J is TRBJ2-7. The CDR3 spells CSVEVGSRNEQYF.